Listed below are T cell receptor beta chains from one sample, sequenced in a study of OX40 agonist ivuxolimab in advanced cancers. The protocol was immunoSEQ multiplex PCR, while the TCRdb copy is restricted to in-frame clones and leaves out a portion. Counted here are approximately 60,000 clones, 80% to 90% occurring once; the ten biggest clones make up 5.2%. Here the sequenced sample was CD4+ or CD8+ T cells sorted from blood, taken in a trial of the OX40 agonist ivuxolimab. These receptor sequences come from an adult with an advanced solid tumor such as melanoma, head and neck, liver or kidney cancer. Each CDR3 is given with its conserved first and last residue. The D gene is left open where the match is weak. Size tells how often a clone was seen (once, few, many) or the class of an expanded clone, and some rows leave it out.

D: NA
V: TRBV19
size: NA
J: TRBJ2-1
DNA: TGTGCCAGTAGTATGCAGACATTCCTCAATGAGCAGTTCTTC
CDR3: CASSMQTFLNEQFF

D: NA
V: TRBV6-1
size: NA
J: TRBJ2-5
DNA: TGTGCCAGCAGTGAAATGACCCAGTACTTC
CDR3: CASSEMTQYF

D: TRBD1
V: TRBV9
size: NA
J: TRBJ1-3
DNA: TGTGCCAGCAGCGCCTGGACAGGGGTTGAGGGAAACACCATATATTTT
CDR3: CASSAWTGVEGNTIYF

D: NA
V: TRBV7-8
size: NA
J: TRBJ2-4
DNA: TGTGCCAGCAGCTTTACTCTTGTTAACAGCTCGCTTAGGTTTCAGTACTTC
CDR3: CASSFTLVNSSLRFQYF

D: NA
V: TRBV5-4
size: NA
J: TRBJ1-1
DNA: TGTGCCAGCACTGGGGTTTCCACTGAAGCTTTCTTT
CDR3: CASTGVSTEAFF

D: TRBD2
V: TRBV19
size: NA
J: TRBJ2-1
DNA: TGTGCCAGTAGGTCGGGCGGGAGGGCCCCCCATGAGCAGTTCTTC
CDR3: CASRSGGRAPHEQFF

D: TRBD1
V: TRBV18
size: NA
J: TRBJ1-2
DNA: TGTGCCAGCTCACGATCCGGGACAGGGGGCCCCCTAGGGGGCTACACCTTC
CDR3: CASSRSGTGGPLGGYTF

D: NA
V: TRBV16
size: NA
J: TRBJ2-7
DNA: TGTGCCAGCAGCCAATCTCGGAGTTACGAGCAGTACTTC
CDR3: CASSQSRSYEQYF

D: NA
V: TRBV5-1
size: NA
J: TRBJ2-5
DNA: TGCGCCAGCAGCTTGGAGGCGATCCAAGAGACCCAGTACTTC
CDR3: CASSLEAIQETQYF

D: TRBD1
V: TRBV5-6
size: NA
J: TRBJ1-1
DNA: TGTGCCAGCAGCTTCGGACAGGGGAACACTGAAGCTTTCTTT
CDR3: CASSFGQGNTEAFF

D: NA
V: TRBV6-5
size: NA
J: TRBJ2-5
DNA: TGTGCCAGCATGAAGGACTGGGGAGAGACCCAGTACTTC
CDR3: CASMKDWGETQYF

D: TRBD1
V: TRBV7-8
size: few
J: TRBJ1-6
DNA: TGTGCCAGCACCCGGGACAGGGGTGCAAATTCACCCCTCCACTTT
CDR3: CASTRDRGANSPLHF

D: NA
V: TRBV5-4
size: NA
J: TRBJ2-1
DNA: TGTGCCAGCAGCCAGGACCTGGTCTCCTACAATGAGCAGTTCTTC
CDR3: CASSQDLVSYNEQFF

D: NA
V: TRBV6-1
size: once
J: TRBJ1-1
DNA: TGTGCCAGCAGTTTATTTAGGCAATTGAACACTGAAGCTTTCTTT
CDR3: CASSLFRQLNTEAFF

D: NA
V: TRBV6-1
size: NA
J: TRBJ1-5
DNA: TGTGCCAGCAGGGAAGTTGGGAGGTACTATAGCAATCAGCCCCAGCATTTT
CDR3: CASREVGRYYSNQPQHF

D: NA
V: TRBV30
size: once
J: TRBJ2-2
DNA: TGTGCCTGGGTGGACAGTGGACCGAACACCGGGGAGCTGTTTTTT
CDR3: CAWVDSGPNTGELFF

D: TRBD1
V: TRBV4-1
size: few
J: TRBJ2-2
DNA: TGCGCCAGCAGTAGCTCGGGGACAGGGAACACCGGGGAGCTGTTTTTT
CDR3: CASSSSGTGNTGELFF

D: NA
V: TRBV5-4
size: once
J: TRBJ2-3
DNA: TGTGCCAGCAGCTTGGATAGCACAGATACGCAGTATTTT
CDR3: CASSLDSTDTQYF

D: TRBD1
V: TRBV6-1
size: once
J: TRBJ1-2
DNA: TGTGCCAGCAGTCTACTACGACAGGGAGTCTATGGCTACACCTTC
CDR3: CASSLLRQGVYGYTF

D: NA
V: TRBV28
size: NA
J: TRBJ1-5
DNA: TGTGCCAGCAGTTTAGGCGTAATGAGGCGTGGAGATCAGCCCCAGCATTTT
CDR3: CASSLGVMRRGDQPQHF

D: NA
V: TRBV30
size: NA
J: TRBJ2-1
DNA: TGTGCCTGGAGTCGGGGGACTTTGAATGAGCAGTTCTTC
CDR3: CAWSRGTLNEQFF

D: TRBD1
V: TRBV18
size: NA
J: TRBJ2-7
DNA: TGTGCCAGCTCACTAGGGACAGGTGCTAACTACGAGCAGTACTTC
CDR3: CASSLGTGANYEQYF

D: TRBD1
V: TRBV7-3
size: NA
J: TRBJ1-1
DNA: TGTGCCAGCAGCACAACAGGGGCCCCGAACACTGAAGCTTTCTTT
CDR3: CASSTTGAPNTEAFF

D: NA
V: TRBV14
size: NA
J: TRBJ2-1
DNA: TGTGCCAGCAGCAAAGGGTCGGCATTTAGGGCGTACGATTACTACAATGAGCAGTTCTTC
CDR3: CASSKGSAFRAYDYYNEQFF

D: NA
V: TRBV30
size: few
J: TRBJ2-1
DNA: TGTGCCTGGAGTGTACAGTTTCAGAGAGCGGTCTTC
CDR3: CAWSVQFQRAVF

D: NA
V: TRBV5-1
size: NA
J: TRBJ1-3
DNA: TGCGCCAGCAGCTTGGCCGCTGCCGTTGGAAACACCATATATTTT
CDR3: CASSLAAAVGNTIYF

D: NA
V: TRBV5-1
size: NA
J: TRBJ1-1
DNA: TGCGCCAGCAGCCTCCACCCAGGATGGGAGGCTTTCTTT
CDR3: CASSLHPGWEAFF

D: NA
V: TRBV6-5
size: NA
J: TRBJ2-3
DNA: TGTGCCAGCAGTTACTCACACCAGATCACAGATACGCAGTATTTT
CDR3: CASSYSHQITDTQYF

D: NA
V: TRBV7-9
size: NA
J: TRBJ2-1
DNA: TGTGCCAGCAGCTTAGCACCAAGCACCTACAATGAGCAGTTCTTC
CDR3: CASSLAPSTYNEQFF

D: TRBD2
V: TRBV14
size: NA
J: TRBJ2-1
DNA: TGTGCCAGCAGCCCGGGACTAGGCAAGAATGAGCAGTTCTTC
CDR3: CASSPGLGKNEQFF

D: NA
V: TRBV28
size: NA
J: TRBJ2-7
DNA: TGTGCCAGTACAAAGCAGGGACGGAGCGAGCAGTACTTC
CDR3: CASTKQGRSEQYF

D: TRBD2
V: TRBV2
size: NA
J: TRBJ2-3
DNA: TGTGCCAGCAGTGAAGTGGGACTAGCGAGCACAGATACGCAGTATTTT
CDR3: CASSEVGLASTDTQYF

D: NA
V: TRBV7-2
size: NA
J: TRBJ2-7
DNA: TGTGCCAGCAGCCGTACCCCTACAGACTCCTTGTCCTACGAGCAGTACTTC
CDR3: CASSRTPTDSLSYEQYF

D: TRBD1
V: TRBV7-9
size: NA
J: TRBJ1-2
DNA: TGTGCCAGCAGCTTAGCGGGAGCTATGACAGGGGGAGGCTACACCTTC
CDR3: CASSLAGAMTGGGYTF

D: NA
V: TRBV4-2
size: few
J: TRBJ1-5
DNA: TGTGCCAGCAGCCAAGATGGGGGCGCGGGGGAAGCCCAGCATTTT
CDR3: CASSQDGGAGEAQHF

D: NA
V: TRBV18
size: NA
J: TRBJ1-1
DNA: TGTGCCAGCTCAACATTCGCAAAGGGGTTATGGGCTGAAGCTTTCTTT
CDR3: CASSTFAKGLWAEAFF

D: NA
V: TRBV6-5
size: few
J: TRBJ1-2
DNA: TGTGCCAGCACCCGCGCAGTAACTAACTATGGCTACACCTTC
CDR3: CASTRAVTNYGYTF

D: NA
V: TRBV20-1
size: once
J: TRBJ2-3
DNA: TGCAGTGCTAGGATTAATACGCAGTATTTT
CDR3: CSARINTQYF

D: NA
V: TRBV15
size: NA
J: TRBJ2-5
DNA: TGTGCCACCAGCAGAGATCAAGGCAGAGAAGAGACCCAGTACTTC
CDR3: CATSRDQGREETQYF

D: NA
V: TRBV7-2
size: once
J: TRBJ1-1
DNA: TGTGCCAGCAGCCCAGGGTTAAAGACTGAAGCTTTCTTT
CDR3: CASSPGLKTEAFF

D: NA
V: TRBV7-2
size: NA
J: TRBJ1-2
DNA: TGTGCCAGCAGCTTGGAGGTACCTAACTATGGCTACACCTTC
CDR3: CASSLEVPNYGYTF

D: TRBD1
V: TRBV5-1
size: NA
J: TRBJ2-2
DNA: TGCGCCACTAAATCCACAGGGGGAAGCACCGGGGAGCTGTTTTTT
CDR3: CATKSTGGSTGELFF

D: TRBD1
V: TRBV6-1
size: NA
J: TRBJ1-5
DNA: TGTGCCAGCAGTGATAGAGGGACAGACCCAAATCAGCCCCAGCATTTT
CDR3: CASSDRGTDPNQPQHF

D: TRBD2
V: TRBV5-6
size: few
J: TRBJ2-2
DNA: TGTGCCAGCAGCTGGGGAGGGTGGAACACCGGGGAGCTGTTTTTT
CDR3: CASSWGGWNTGELFF